Listed below are T cell receptor beta chains from one sample, sequenced in a study of early T cells in non-severe SARS-CoV-2 infection. TCRdb fed the 5' RACE reads into MiXCR, producing one record per CDR3 protein. The profile shows approximately 40,000 distinct CDR3 sequences, about 5.7% of them singletons. The specimen was whole blood, collected at baseline. Receptor source: an adult who was a healthcare worker with PCR-confirmed SARS-CoV-2 infection or an uninfected control (not recorded which). Both conserved end residues are part of each CDR3. A D gene is named only where the DNA matches it firmly. Size is omitted from some rows. Given values are once, few, many or a class for expanded clones.

abundance	d_gene	v_gene	j_gene	CDR3nt	CDR3aa
.	.	TRBV2	TRBJ2-7	TGTGCCAGCAGTCGGACGGATTACGAGCAGTACTTC	CASSRTDYEQYF
many	TRBD2	TRBV28	TRBJ2-7	TGTGCCAGCAGTTTCCCGGCTAGCGGGAGGCCTCAAACCTACGAGCAGTACTTC	CASSFPASGRPQTYEQYF
.	.	TRBV7-8	TRBJ2-3	TGTGCCAGCAGCGCAATGGGATTCCCTAGCACAGATACGCAGTATTTT	CASSAMGFPSTDTQYF
.	.	TRBV11-2	TRBJ2-2	TGTGCCAGCAGTTTACACGGGACATCGAACCCCGGGGAGCTGTTTTTT	CASSLHGTSNPGELFF
many	.	TRBV7-2	TRBJ2-4	TGTGCCAGCAGCTCCCCAGGAGGCATTCAGTACTTC	CASSSPGGIQYF
few	.	TRBV6-1	TRBJ1-2	TGTGCCAGCAGTGCATTGCTGGGCCCTTCGCCCTATGGCTACACCTTC	CASSALLGPSPYGYTF
.	.	TRBV15	TRBJ1-1	TGTGCCACCAGCAGAGATGGCCGTCGGAACACTGAAGCTTTCTTT	CATSRDGRRNTEAFF
many	TRBD1	TRBV7-6	TRBJ2-3	TGTGCCAGCAGCTTCAGGACAGGGGGACCAGATACGCAGTATTTT	CASSFRTGGPDTQYF
few	.	TRBV12-3/TRBV12-4	TRBJ1-1	TGTGCCAGCCTCCGCTGGGAGGGGAACACTGAAGCTTTCTTT	CASLRWEGNTEAFF
.	.	TRBV6-4	TRBJ1-5	TGTGCCAGCAGTCCGGATAGCAATCAGCCCCAGCATTTT	CASSPDSNQPQHF
few	TRBD1	TRBV29-1	TRBJ2-7	TGCAGCGTTGCCGGGACAGGGCAAAGCGAGCAGTACTTC	CSVAGTGQSEQYF
many	TRBD2	TRBV28	TRBJ2-3	TGTGCCAGCAGTCTCGAGTCCGCGGGAGCCACAGATACGCAGTATTTT	CASSLESAGATDTQYF
.	.	TRBV7-8	TRBJ2-3	TGTGCCAGCAGCTTACGGAGAACAGGATTTTTAGATACGCAGTATTTT	CASSLRRTGFLDTQYF
few	.	TRBV12-3/TRBV12-4	TRBJ1-5	TGTGCCAGCAGTTTAAAGGGGGTTACGCCCCAGCATTTT	CASSLKGVTPQHF
few	.	TRBV29-1	TRBJ2-7	TGCAGCGTCCGGACAGAAGTCTACGAGCAGTACTTC	CSVRTEVYEQYF
many	.	TRBV6-2/TRBV6-3	TRBJ1-6	TGTGCCAGCAGTTACCAGTTGTTGGATTCACCCCTCCACTTT	CASSYQLLDSPLHF
many	.	TRBV7-9	TRBJ1-1	TGTGCCAGCAGCTTAAAGGGAGGCACTGAAGCTTTCTTT	CASSLKGGTEAFF
many	TRBD1	TRBV28	TRBJ2-7	TGTGCCAGCAGACCGACAGGGGATAGGTACGAGCAGTACTTC	CASRPTGDRYEQYF
many	.	TRBV19	TRBJ2-2	TGTGCCAGTAGTATAGTCATCCTCGGAGGGGAGCTGTTTTTT	CASSIVILGGELFF
many	.	TRBV7-9	TRBJ1-3	TGTGCCGCGGGGAAAACCCCTTCTGGAAACACCATATATTTT	CAAGKTPSGNTIYF
many	.	TRBV6-6	TRBJ1-6	TGTGCCAGCAGTTACTCGCGGAGCGACGCGTCACCCCTCCACTTT	CASSYSRSDASPLHF
many	TRBD2	TRBV7-9	TRBJ2-7	TGTGCCAGCAGTCTTAGCGGGAGAGGGGCCTACGAGCAGTACTTC	CASSLSGRGAYEQYF
.	.	TRBV7-9	TRBJ2-5	TGTGCCAGCAGCTTAGGCTCACAGCAAGAGACCCAGTACTTC	CASSLGSQQETQYF
once	.	TRBV6-2/TRBV6-3	TRBJ2-2	TGTGCCAGCAAAATAGCCACCGGGGAGCTGTTTTTT	CASKIATGELFF
many	TRBD2	TRBV20-1	TRBJ2-1	TGCAGTGCTAGATTGGGACTAGCCCCCTACAATGAGCAGTTCTTC	CSARLGLAPYNEQFF
many	TRBD2	TRBV7-9	TRBJ2-1	TGTGCCAGCAGCTCTATCCTAGCGGGGGGTGAGCAGTTCTTC	CASSSILAGGEQFF
.	.	TRBV20-1	TRBJ2-4	TGCAGTGCTAGGGGCCAGACAAACCTTCAGTACTTC	CSARGQTNLQYF
.	TRBD2	TRBV20-1	TRBJ2-3	TGCAGTGCTCAAGCGGGGGATACGCAGTATTTT	CSAQAGDTQYF
many	.	TRBV10-3	TRBJ2-1	TGTGCCATCGCGTCTAGCTTACTAAAGAAATCCTACAATGAGCAGTTCTTC	CAIASSLLKKSYNEQFF
.	.	TRBV13	TRBJ2-7	TGTGCCAGCAGCTTCCGGACCGTGTCCTACGAGCAGTACTTC	CASSFRTVSYEQYF
.	.	TRBV12-3/TRBV12-4	TRBJ1-4	TGTGCCAGCAGCCACAGGGAAGAAAAACTGTTTTTT	CASSHREEKLFF
.	TRBD1	TRBV7-2	TRBJ2-1	TGTGCCAGCAGTTTAGACAGGGACCATGAGCAGTTCTTC	CASSLDRDHEQFF
few	.	TRBV7-2	TRBJ1-1	TGTGCCAGCAGCGTTCGCTCTGAAGCTTTCTTT	CASSVRSEAFF
many	TRBD1	TRBV25-1	TRBJ1-2	TGTGCCAGCAGTCCACCGGACAGGGAAGAGGACTACACCTTC	CASSPPDREEDYTF
many	TRBD2	TRBV7-8	TRBJ2-3	TGTGCCAGCAGCCCCGGACTAGCGGGAGATCAGGGCACAGATACGCAGTATTTT	CASSPGLAGDQGTDTQYF
.	TRBD1	TRBV20-1	TRBJ1-1	TGCAGTGCCGGGAACAGGGGGGGCACTGAAGCTTTCTTT	CSAGNRGGTEAFF
.	.	TRBV29-1	TRBJ2-2	TGCAGCGTTTCTAGCGGGCAGGGGGCGAGTGTCGGGGAGCTGTTTTTT	CSVSSGQGASVGELFF
many	TRBD2	TRBV25-1	TRBJ2-3	TGTGCCAGCAGTTTAGCGGGAACGGCAGATACGCAGTATTTT	CASSLAGTADTQYF
many	TRBD2	TRBV5-6	TRBJ2-2	TGTGCCAGCAGCGCTACTAGCGGGGGGGCGAACACCGGGGAGCTGTTTTTT	CASSATSGGANTGELFF
few	TRBD1	TRBV7-3	TRBJ2-3	TGTGCCAGCAGCCAGACAGGGGGCTGGACAGATACGCAGTATTTT	CASSQTGGWTDTQYF
.	.	TRBV24-1	TRBJ2-2	TGTGCCACCAGTGATTCCGGATTCGTCGAGCTGTTTTTT	CATSDSGFVELFF
many	TRBD1	TRBV7-2	TRBJ1-4	TGTGCCAGCAGCAGACAGGGGACGAGTGAAAAACTGTTTTTT	CASSRQGTSEKLFF
many	.	TRBV5-5	TRBJ2-3	TGTGCCAGCAGCCAGGAGGTCATCACAGATACGCAGTATTTT	CASSQEVITDTQYF
many	.	TRBV15	TRBJ2-7	TGTGCCACCAGCAGAACAAAGCTTGGTGGGGTTCACTCCCCGCAGTACTTC	CATSRTKLGGVHSPQYF
many	.	TRBV28	TRBJ1-2	TGTGCCAGCACCTTGTCAGGGGTTGGCGGCTACACCTTC	CASTLSGVGGYTF
.	.	TRBV5-4	TRBJ2-7	TGTGCCAGCAGCCTCCTGGGGTCCGGGGAGCAGTACTTC	CASSLLGSGEQYF
few	.	TRBV7-2	TRBJ2-3	TGTGCCAGCAGCTCCCCAGTCCGGACAGTGCCGTTTCATACGCAGTATTTT	CASSSPVRTVPFHTQYF
many	.	TRBV14	TRBJ2-1	TGTGCCAGCAGCCAAGGACTATATAACTTCTTC	CASSQGLYNFF
many	.	TRBV6-1	TRBJ2-1	TGTGCCAGCGGAAGGCGCGGAACAATTTACAATGAGCAGTTCTTC	CASGRRGTIYNEQFF
many	.	TRBV29-1	TRBJ2-7	TGCAGCGCGGGACAAACACTAACCTACGAGCAGTACTTC	CSAGQTLTYEQYF
.	.	TRBV19	TRBJ1-2	TGTGCCAGCTCGACCCTCTATGGCTACACCTTC	CASSTLYGYTF
many	.	TRBV20-1	TRBJ2-7	TGCAGTGCGCCGGGACATTTACTTGCCGAGCAGTACTTC	CSAPGHLLAEQYF
many	TRBD1	TRBV12-3/TRBV12-4	TRBJ1-5	TGTGCCAGCAGTTCCTACCGGGACAGGGTTAGCAATCAGCCCCAGCATTTT	CASSSYRDRVSNQPQHF